The following is a TCR beta chain sequence with its context. Its target is unknown. Sequencing was performed with immunoSEQ multiplex PCR; in TCRdb, only in-frame clones are kept and a portion is missing. Of 800,000 to 1,200,000 clones listed, around 82% were seen once; the top ten hold about 0.52%. CDR1 is MGHRA and CDR2 is YSYEKL in the germline V gene. The CDR3 has 18 amino acids. The junction had 10 bases not matched to a gene; V was cut back by 0 bases and J by 2 bases. The data are from a study of shared clonotypes between healthy human individuals. Overall study context: CD4 naive and CD4 memory each took three plates per donor, while CD8 naive took two and CD8 memory one. Study results and caveats: Clonotypes that were shared across a handful of donors made up 4% to 6% of naive CD4 clonotypes.

This clonotype originated in a man in his late teens or twenties in good health. Some clones in this sample may be carry-over from other donors' samples. This chain connects TRBV4-1 to TRBJ2-1, with TRBD2 matching 7 bases. Material for sequencing was memory CD4+ T cells from PBMCs. The sample's subset: CD45RA-negative fraction. CDR3 protein: CASSQDLASGYPYNEQFF. CDR3 DNA sequence: TGCGCCAGCAGCCAAGATCTAGCTAGCGGATACCCCTACAATGAGCAGTTCTTC.